One sample yielded the 26 T cell receptor beta chains listed below, sequenced in a study of T cells expressing NK-cell markers. TCRdb processed the 5' RACE reads again and assigns one entry to each CDR3 protein, with no DNA. The sample totals 350,000 to 450,000 distinct CDR3 sequences; its top ten clones hold around 5%. The specimen was blood T cells: a sorted CD56 or NKG2C T cell subset, CD4+ or CD8+ T cells, or bulk PBMC T cells (not recorded which). The receptor source for this set is a man aged 18-70 years in good health.

The genes are TRBV4-2 and TRBJ1-6; lacking DNA, the TRBD1 call made by TCRdb goes unchecked. Germline V lookup: CDR1 LGHNA, CDR2 YNFKEQ. The length of the CDR3 is 16 residues. The CDR3 sequence: CASSQVQGNYNSPLHF.

The V call is TRBV5-1, the J call TRBJ1-1. The length of the CDR3 is 15 residues. Germline lookup yields CDR1 SGHRS and CDR2 YFSETQ. The CDR3 spells CASRGQGGISTEAFF. Based on the CDR3 plus reference TRBV5-1 and TRBJ1-1, the full variable domain is KAGVTQTPRYLIKTRGQQVTLSCSPISGHRSVSWYQQTPGQGLQFLFEYFSETQRNKGNFPGRFSGRQFSNSRSEMNVSTLELGDSALYLCASRGQGGISTEAFFGQGTRLTVV.

The chain recombines TRBV6-5 with TRBJ2-7; TCRdb returns TRBD1, unconfirmable since there is no DNA. Germline CDR1 reads MNHEY; CDR2 reads SVGAGI. CDR3 length: 12 residues. The CDR3 loop reads CASSGGTYEQYF.

The rearrangement uses TRBV7-9 and TRBJ1-4. Germline CDR1 is SEHNR and CDR2 is FQNEAQ (reference sequence). The CDR3 has 16 amino acids. CDR3 protein: CASSIHAGTMGEKLFF.

The chain employs TRBV9 and TRBJ2-7; checking the TCRdb D call of TRBD1 is not possible without DNA. CDR3 size: 15 residues. CDR1 SGDLS and CDR2 YYNGEE come from the germline V gene. The CDR3 loop reads CASSSQGQGFNEQYF.

The V and J genes are TRBV5-1 and TRBJ1-2. Germline values: CDR1 SGHRS, CDR2 YFSETQ. This CDR3 comprises 14 residues. CDR3: CASSLGQRAYGYTF.

The chain combines TRBV6-1 with TRBJ1-5; checking the TCRdb D call of TRBD1 is not possible without DNA. In germline, CDR1 is MNHNS, CDR2 SASEGT. CDR3 size: 14 residues. CDR3 loop: CASSATGGGQPQHF.

The chain joins TRBV5-1 to TRBJ2-1; TCRdb returns TRBD2, unconfirmable since there is no DNA. The CDR3 is 16 residues long. Germline assignment: CDR1 SGHRS and CDR2 YFSETQ. The CDR3: CASSPRGGGVVYEQFF.

This rearrangement joins TRBV2 to TRBJ1-5. There are 13 residues in the CDR3. Germline V gene sequence: CDR1 SNHLY, CDR2 FYNNEI. This CDR3 reads CASHRTANQPQHF.

This rearrangement joins TRBV2 to TRBJ2-1. The CDR3 has 11 amino acids. Germline lookup yields CDR1 SNHLY and CDR2 FYNNEI. The CDR3 is CASSDWGEQFF.

V usage is TRBV23-1 and J usage is TRBJ2-7; as DNA is missing, the TRBD1 call by TCRdb cannot be tested. TRBV23-1 is an open reading frame whose function is uncertain. The CDR3 runs to 14 residues. The CDR3 sequence is CASSPPQGYYEQYF.

The V and J genes are TRBV7-6 and TRBJ2-7; no DNA is available, so the TRBD2 call from TCRdb remains unchecked. From germline, CDR1 is SGHVS and CDR2 FNYEAQ. CDR3 length: 17 residues. The CDR3 spells CASSLARWEDSSYEQYF.

The chain uses TRBV6-6 and TRBJ2-2. Germline CDR1 MNHNY, CDR2 SVGAGI (reference sequence). The CDR3 covers 13 residues. The CDR3 is CASGPRNPGELFF.

J is TRBJ2-2 and V is TRBV7-2; TCRdb reports TRBD1, a call that lacks DNA to check it against. This CDR3 region has 17 residues. CDR1 is SGHTA and CDR2 is FQGNSA in the germline V gene. The CDR3 protein is CASSSETATANTGELFF. Variable domain in full (rest from reference TRBV7-2 and TRBJ2-2): GAGVSQSPSNKVTEKGKDVELRCDPISGHTALYWYRQSLGQGLEFLIYFQGNSAPDKSGLPSDRFSAERTGGSVSTLTIQRTQQEDSAVYLCASSSETATANTGELFFGEGSRLTVL.

V is TRBV3-1 and J is TRBJ2-7; TCRdb proposes TRBD1, but this gene call is untestable without DNA. Germline loops: CDR1 LGHDT, CDR2 YNNKEL (reference sequence). This CDR3 has 13 amino acids. CDR3 residues: CASSDRPSDEQYF.

CDR3: CASSFWGTGIGAEAFF. This chain joins TRBV12-3 or TRBV12-4 and TRBJ1-1; TCRdb returns TRBD1, unconfirmable since there is no DNA. The CDR3 has 16 residues.

The rearrangement joins TRBV4-2 to TRBJ1-2; with no DNA, the TCRdb D assignment of TRBD1 cannot be verified. This CDR3 is built from 16 residues. Germline V gene data show CDR1 as LGHNA and CDR2 as YNFKEQ. The chain's CDR3 is CASSPGDAGGSYGYTF.

The V call is TRBV3-1, the J call TRBJ2-2; TCRdb names TRBD1, which stays unverified in the absence of DNA. The germline V gene has CDR1 LGHDT and CDR2 YNNKEL (reference sequence). The CDR3 extends over 16 amino acids. CDR3 sequence: CASSLRQGVNTGELFF.

The chain joins TRBV11-2 to TRBJ2-1; TCRdb lists TRBD2, though no DNA is available to test this call. The CDR3 has 14 residues. Germline V CDR1 and CDR2: SGHAT, FQNNGV. The CDR3 is CASSPRTSPNEQFF.

This chain connects TRBV5-6 to TRBJ2-1; as DNA is missing, the TRBD1 call by TCRdb cannot be tested. Germline loops: CDR1 SGHDT, CDR2 YYEEEE. CDR3 size: 16 residues. This CDR3 is CASSPPTGSPYNEQFF.

The CDR3 region is CATVAGGSTDTQYF. This rearrangement joins TRBV6-1 to TRBJ2-3; TCRdb selects TRBD2, and the lack of DNA leaves this call unchecked. CDR1 is MNHNS, CDR2 SASEGT, per germline. The CDR3 has 14 amino acids.

The chain links TRBV5-1 to TRBJ2-7; TCRdb's assignment of TRBD1 cannot be checked, as there is no DNA. This CDR3 is 14 amino acids long. The germline CDR1 and CDR2 sequences are SGHRS and YFSETQ. CDR3: CASSFQGPSYEQYF.

The genes are TRBV20-1 and TRBJ2-7. Germline CDR1 DFQATT, CDR2 SNEGSKA (reference sequence). The CDR3 loop spans 14 amino acids. The CDR3 spells CSAGNPSSQYEQYF.

This rearrangement joins TRBV12-3 or TRBV12-4 to TRBJ1-2; checking the TCRdb D call of TRBD1 is not possible without DNA. The CDR3 covers 15 residues. CDR3 amino acids: CASSSNRGRNYGYTF.

J is TRBJ2-1 and V is TRBV10-3; TCRdb picks TRBD1, but there is no DNA to check that call. CDR3 length equals 17 residues. Germline CDR1 ENHRY, CDR2 SYGVKD. CDR3 in amino acids: CAIRGDWSPGSYNEQFF.

The rearrangement links TRBV7-2 to TRBJ2-2; TCRdb indicates TRBD1, and absent DNA this call remains unverified. The CDR3 consists of 17 residues. The germline V gene encodes CDR1 SGHTA and CDR2 FQGNSA. The CDR3 sequence: CASSLGPGGSNTGELFF.